This entry describes one T cell receptor beta chain. Germline V gene data show CDR1 as LGHNA and CDR2 as YSLEER. This CDR3 is built from 13 residues. V lost 1 base and J lost 7; bases outside the gene matches: 3. The data were obtained in a study of T cell changes during pregnancy in multiple sclerosis. Sequenced by immunoSEQ multiplex PCR; TCRdb stores in-frame clones only, minus some. The repertoire holds 70,000 to 90,000 clones, 90% to 95% seen once, with approximately 0.71% in the top ten. V is TRBV4-3 and J is TRBJ2-5; TRBD1 matches at 7 bases. This TCR derives from a female donor in good health, enrolled as a control in a pregnancy study. The sequencing here drew on peripheral blood, taken in the second trimester of pregnancy. CDR3 loop: CASSQGQGATQYF. In DNA form, the CDR3 reads TGCGCCAGCAGCCAAGGACAGGGAGCGACCCAGTACTTC.